This TCR beta chain was sequenced during a study of OX40 agonist ivuxolimab in advanced cancers. General observations from the study: People who partly responded at 0.1-3.0 mg/kg had some of the least clonal expansion seen.

Using immunoSEQ multiplex PCR, the repertoire was profiled, and TCRdb retains in-frame clones only, with some absent. The data contain fewer than 35,000 clones, approximately 89% of them singletons. The CDR3 is 15 residues long. The germline V gene has CDR1 SGHRS and CDR2 YFSETQ. V lost 4 bases, J lost 5 bases, and 6 bases stayed unmatched. As to this clone: Its antigen is not identified.

Sequencing was performed on CD4+ or CD8+ T cells sorted from blood, taken in a trial of the OX40 agonist ivuxolimab. The V call is TRBV5-1, the J call TRBJ2-5, with 12 positions matching TRBD1. This TCR was sampled from an adult with an advanced solid tumor such as melanoma, head and neck, liver or kidney cancer. The CDR3 region is CASSRGDRGQETQYF. CDR3 sequence (DNA): TGCGCCAGCAGCAGGGGGGACAGGGGGCAGGAGACCCAGTACTTC. The whole variable domain, filled in from reference TRBV5-1 and TRBJ2-5, reads KAGVTQTPRYLIKTRGQQVTLSCSPISGHRSVSWYQQTPGQGLQFLFEYFSETQRNKGNFPGRFSGRQFSNSRSEMNVSTLELGDSALYLCASSRGDRGQETQYFGPGTRLLVL.